This TCR beta chain stems from a study of response to subunit inactivated influenza vaccine. Findings and caveats of the study: The authors offered the suggestion that each seasonal influenza vaccination recruits few new T cells.

The germline gives CDR1 LNHNV, CDR2 YYDKDF (reference sequence). V gave up 8 bases and J gave up 0 bases; unmatched junction bases: 7. This CDR3 has 14 residues. As to this clonotype: The antigen is undetermined.

TCRdb reprocessed the RT-PCR reads with MiXCR, giving one entry per CDR3 protein. The table includes more than 400,000 distinct CDR3 sequences, 9.5% to 13% detected once. The material was PBMCs from blood, obtained 35 to 45 days after vaccination. This receptor was obtained from a man aged 45-65 years who received an inactivated influenza vaccine. The chain couples TRBV15 to TRBJ2-7; 7 bases align to TRBD1. This chain's CDR3 is CATGDSLYSYEQYF. The CDR3 DNA reads as TGTGCCACCGGGGACAGCCTATACTCCTACGAGCAGTACTTC.